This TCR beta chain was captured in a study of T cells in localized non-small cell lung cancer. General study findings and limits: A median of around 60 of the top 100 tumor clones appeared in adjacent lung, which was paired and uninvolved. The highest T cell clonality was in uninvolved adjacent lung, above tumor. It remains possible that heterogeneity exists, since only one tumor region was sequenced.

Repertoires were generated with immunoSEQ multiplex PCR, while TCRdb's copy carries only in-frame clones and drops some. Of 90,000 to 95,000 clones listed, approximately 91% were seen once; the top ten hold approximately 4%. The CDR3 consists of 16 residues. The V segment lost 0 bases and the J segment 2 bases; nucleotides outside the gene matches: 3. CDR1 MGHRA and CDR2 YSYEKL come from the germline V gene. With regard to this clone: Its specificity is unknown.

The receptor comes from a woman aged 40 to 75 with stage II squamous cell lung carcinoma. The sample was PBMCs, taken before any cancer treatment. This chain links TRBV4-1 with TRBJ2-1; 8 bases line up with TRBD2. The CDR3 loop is CASSQEVRGAYNEQFF. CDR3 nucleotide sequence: TGCGCCAGCAGCCAAGAGGTGCGGGGGGCCTACAATGAGCAGTTCTTC.